These 5 T cell receptor beta chains were all obtained from the same sample, sequenced in a study of CD8 T cells in Susac syndrome (dated by TCRdb to about 2019). Libraries were prepared through the immunoSEQ multiplex PCR assay. RNA was extracted using the RNeasy kit, and roughly 0.5 to 1 microgram was reverse transcribed with random hexamers. TCRdb reran the public reads through fastp at Q25 and MiXCR, keeping productive beta chains. Every CDR3 protein is listed once, alongside the most common genes and DNA of its rows. The sample has fewer than 350,000 distinct CDR3 sequences on record, roughly 90% of them singletons. Approximately 0.18% of the sample rests with the top ten. Sample: CD8+ T cells from PBMCs. Receptors originate from a human donor with multiple sclerosis.

The chain links TRBV7-9 to TRBJ1-1; D is uncertain. The CDR3 extends over 13 amino acids. The ends were cut back, 10 bases at V and 3 bases at J, with 15 bases in the middle. Germline V gene data show CDR1 as SEHNR and CDR2 as FQNEAQ (reference sequence). The CDR3 reads CATSSGLDTEAFF. In nucleotides, the CDR3 is TGTGCCACCTCGTCAGGTCTGGACACTGAAGCTTTCTTT.

This clonotype was observed a few times. V usage is TRBV9 and J usage is TRBJ2-7; TRBD2 matches 9 bases. CDR3 length: 15 residues. CDR1 is SGDLS, CDR2 YYNGEE, per germline. V shed 5 bases and J 3 bases; nucleotides not matched to a gene: 9. CDR3 DNA: TGTGCCAGCAGTGGGAGAGCGGGAGGACTCTACGAGCAGTACTTC. Translation: CASSGRAGGLYEQYF.

V gene TRBV7-2 combines with J gene TRBJ2-5, with 9 bases lining up with TRBD1. The CDR3 extends over 16 amino acids. Germline loops: CDR1 SGHTA, CDR2 FQGNSA. J lost 2 bases, V lost 6 bases, and 10 bases had no gene match. The CDR3 coding sequence is TGTGCCAGCAGTCTCGCCGGGACAGGGCTTCAAGAGACCCAGTACTTC. Encoded protein: CASSLAGTGLQETQYF.

V gene TRBV30 combines with J gene TRBJ2-1; D may be TRBD1 or TRBD2 (5 bases each). The CDR3 spans 15 residues. V lost 0 bases and J 7 bases, leaving 16 bases between the germline ends. The germline V gene encodes CDR1 GTSNPN and CDR2 SVGIG (reference sequence). The CDR3 loop reads CAWSVLVGRGNEQFF. The DNA for the CDR3 is TGTGCCTGGAGTGTACTGGTGGGGCGCGGGAATGAGCAGTTCTTC.

The chain joins TRBV28 to TRBJ2-1; D possibly uses TRBD1 or TRBD2 (5 bases each). Germline CDR1 and CDR2: MDHEN and SYDVKM. The CDR3 is made up of 18 amino acids. The ends were cut back, 3 bases at V and 2 bases at J, with 20 bases in the middle. The CDR3 spells CASSFPPGPLVTYNEQFF. In DNA form, the CDR3 reads TGTGCCAGCAGTTTCCCCCCGGGACCCTTAGTAACCTACAATGAGCAGTTCTTC.